A selection of T cell receptor beta chains follows, all from one sample in a study of blood T cell repertoires in COVID-19. Data came from immunoSEQ multiplex PCR; TCRdb stores just in-frame clones and leaves some out. The sample yields over 200,000 clones, more than 75% seen once. Sequenced material: peripheral blood. The receptors come from a middle-aged woman who had recovered from COVID-19. Each CDR3 is given with its conserved first and last residue. Each record gives: D gene, J gene, clone size, V gene, CDR3 protein, CDR3 DNA. The D gene is left open where the match is weak. Rows may omit the clone size; those that give it use once, few, many or a size class.

d_gene: NA
j_gene: TRBJ2-7
abundance: few
v_gene: TRBV7-2
CDR3aa: CASSLGRAPPQLNF
CDR3nt: TGTGCCAGCAGCTTAGGGCGGGCACCGCCTCAGCTGAACTTC

d_gene: NA
j_gene: TRBJ1-1
abundance: few
v_gene: TRBV7-9
CDR3aa: CASSLRQPMNTEAFF
CDR3nt: TGTGCCAGCAGCTTACGACAGCCCATGAACACTGAAGCTTTCTTT

d_gene: NA
j_gene: TRBJ2-5
abundance: NA
v_gene: TRBV11-2
CDR3aa: CASTPRSGGTQYF
CDR3nt: TGTGCCAGCACCCCCCGGAGCGGAGGGACCCAGTACTTC

d_gene: NA
j_gene: TRBJ2-1
abundance: NA
v_gene: TRBV18
CDR3aa: CASSPLGRGSYNEQFF
CDR3nt: TGTGCCAGCTCACCACTCGGGCGGGGCTCCTACAATGAGCAGTTCTTC

d_gene: TRBD1
j_gene: TRBJ2-7
abundance: once
v_gene: TRBV5-6
CDR3aa: CASSPLDRDSYEQYF
CDR3nt: TGTGCCAGCAGCCCCTTGGACAGGGACTCCTACGAGCAGTACTTC

d_gene: NA
j_gene: TRBJ2-1
abundance: NA
v_gene: TRBV24-1
CDR3aa: CVTGGEGKSSYNEQFF
CDR3nt: TGTGTCACAGGGGGGGAGGGCAAAAGCTCCTACAATGAGCAGTTCTTC

d_gene: TRBD1
j_gene: TRBJ1-2
abundance: NA
v_gene: TRBV14
CDR3aa: CASSPAHRGPGYTF
CDR3nt: TGTGCCAGCAGCCCAGCGCACAGGGGGCCGGGCTACACCTTC

d_gene: NA
j_gene: TRBJ2-1
abundance: NA
v_gene: TRBV10-2
CDR3aa: CASTTQGGESEQFF
CDR3nt: TGCGCCAGCACCACACAGGGGGGGGAGTCTGAGCAGTTCTTC

d_gene: NA
j_gene: TRBJ1-2
abundance: NA
v_gene: TRBV29-1
CDR3aa: CSLAAPTGNYGYTF
CDR3nt: TGCAGCCTCGCAGCCCCCACAGGGAACTATGGCTACACCTTC

d_gene: NA
j_gene: TRBJ1-6
abundance: few
v_gene: TRBV7-2
CDR3aa: CASSLAGAYNSPLHF
CDR3nt: TGTGCCAGCAGCTTAGCAGGAGCCTATAATTCACCCCTCCACTTT

d_gene: NA
j_gene: TRBJ1-2
abundance: NA
v_gene: TRBV29-1
CDR3aa: CSVGGVGDGYTF
CDR3nt: TGCAGCGTTGGGGGGGTAGGGGATGGCTACACCTTC

d_gene: NA
j_gene: TRBJ2-1
abundance: NA
v_gene: TRBV27
CDR3aa: CASSSGLRLAPHNEQFF
CDR3nt: TGTGCCAGCAGCTCGGGGCTCAGGCTAGCGCCCCACAATGAGCAGTTCTTC

d_gene: TRBD2
j_gene: TRBJ2-7
abundance: NA
v_gene: TRBV10-3
CDR3aa: CAISDRASGRGFEQYF
CDR3nt: TGTGCCATCAGTGATCGGGCTAGCGGGAGGGGTTTCGAGCAGTACTTC

d_gene: NA
j_gene: TRBJ1-1
abundance: NA
v_gene: TRBV9
CDR3aa: CASSVARQDAFF
CDR3nt: TGTGCCAGCAGCGTAGCTCGACAGGATGCTTTCTTT

d_gene: TRBD2
j_gene: TRBJ2-2
abundance: NA
v_gene: TRBV19
CDR3aa: CASSIWFLAGGDTGELFF
CDR3nt: TGTGCCAGTAGTATATGGTTCCTAGCGGGAGGGGACACCGGGGAGCTGTTTTTT

d_gene: TRBD1
j_gene: TRBJ1-2
abundance: NA
v_gene: TRBV10-3
CDR3aa: CAISGTGEGGYTF
CDR3nt: TGTGCCATCAGCGGGACAGGGGAGGGTGGCTACACCTTC

d_gene: NA
j_gene: TRBJ2-1
abundance: NA
v_gene: TRBV5-1
CDR3aa: CASSWPGGDEQFF
CDR3nt: TGCGCCAGCAGCTGGCCCGGCGGGGATGAGCAGTTCTTC

d_gene: NA
j_gene: TRBJ2-2
abundance: NA
v_gene: TRBV29-1
CDR3aa: CSAWGAGELFF
CDR3nt: TGCAGCGCCTGGGGGGCCGGGGAGCTGTTTTTT

d_gene: TRBD1
j_gene: TRBJ1-3
abundance: NA
v_gene: TRBV5-1
CDR3aa: CASSADRVGGNTIYF
CDR3nt: TGCGCCAGCAGCGCGGACAGGGTGGGCGGAAACACCATATATTTT

d_gene: TRBD1
j_gene: TRBJ2-7
abundance: NA
v_gene: TRBV7-9
CDR3aa: CASTKTGGSYEQYF
CDR3nt: TGTGCCAGCACCAAGACAGGGGGCTCCTACGAGCAGTACTTC

d_gene: NA
j_gene: TRBJ2-6
abundance: NA
v_gene: TRBV29-1
CDR3aa: CSVARGSGANVLTF
CDR3nt: TGCAGCGTTGCGCGAGGCTCTGGGGCCAACGTCCTGACTTTC

d_gene: TRBD1
j_gene: TRBJ1-6
abundance: NA
v_gene: TRBV9
CDR3aa: CASSPGQGPGSYNSPLHF
CDR3nt: TGTGCCAGCAGCCCAGGACAGGGCCCTGGTTCCTATAATTCACCCCTCCACTTT

d_gene: NA
j_gene: TRBJ2-1
abundance: NA
v_gene: TRBV6-2/TRBV6-3
CDR3aa: CASSHEGRVGFF
CDR3nt: TGTGCCAGCAGCCATGAGGGCCGGGTGGGGTTCTTC

d_gene: TRBD2
j_gene: TRBJ2-1
abundance: NA
v_gene: TRBV9
CDR3aa: CASSPRLAGVDEQFF
CDR3nt: TGTGCCAGCAGCCCCCGCCTAGCGGGAGTGGATGAGCAGTTCTTC

d_gene: TRBD1
j_gene: TRBJ2-7
abundance: once
v_gene: TRBV9
CDR3aa: CASSSRGQGPEQYF
CDR3nt: TGTGCCAGCAGCTCCCGAGGACAGGGCCCCGAGCAGTACTTC

d_gene: TRBD2
j_gene: TRBJ2-3
abundance: NA
v_gene: TRBV5-4
CDR3aa: CASSRGASGSTDTQYF
CDR3nt: TGTGCCAGCAGCCGTGGGGCTAGCGGGAGCACAGATACGCAGTATTTT

d_gene: TRBD1
j_gene: TRBJ1-1
abundance: NA
v_gene: TRBV3-1/TRBV3-2
CDR3aa: CASSPWDRMGTEAFF
CDR3nt: TGTGCCAGCAGCCCCTGGGACAGGATGGGCACTGAAGCTTTCTTT

d_gene: NA
j_gene: TRBJ2-7
abundance: NA
v_gene: TRBV5-4
CDR3aa: CASSFSQRGEQYF
CDR3nt: TGTGCCAGCAGCTTTAGCCAGCGCGGCGAGCAGTACTTC

d_gene: TRBD1
j_gene: TRBJ2-1
abundance: NA
v_gene: TRBV2
CDR3aa: CASSGQGRVSNEQFF
CDR3nt: TGTGCCAGCTCGGGACAGGGTCGGGTCAGCAATGAGCAGTTCTTC

d_gene: NA
j_gene: TRBJ1-1
abundance: NA
v_gene: TRBV3-1/TRBV3-2
CDR3aa: CASSPSAGTEAFF
CDR3nt: TGTGCCAGCAGCCCCTCGGCGGGCACTGAAGCTTTCTTT

d_gene: NA
j_gene: TRBJ2-7
abundance: NA
v_gene: TRBV5-4
CDR3aa: CASTQAGSPYEQYF
CDR3nt: TGTGCCAGCACCCAGGCGGGGTCACCCTACGAGCAGTACTTC

d_gene: NA
j_gene: TRBJ1-1
abundance: NA
v_gene: TRBV7-9
CDR3aa: CASKPRGTGSTEAFF
CDR3nt: TGTGCCAGCAAACCCAGGGGTACAGGGTCCACTGAAGCTTTCTTT

d_gene: NA
j_gene: TRBJ2-6
abundance: NA
v_gene: TRBV5-5
CDR3aa: CASSPVPGGANVLTF
CDR3nt: TGTGCCAGCAGCCCGGTTCCAGGAGGGGCCAACGTCCTGACTTTC